This T cell receptor beta chain was recovered during a study of blood T cell repertoires in COVID-19. This table comes from immunoSEQ multiplex PCR, and its TCRdb copy is limited to in-frame clones, with some not included. The sample lists fewer than 250,000 clones; about four fifths were seen once. The table lists this clone with a few counts. The CDR3 runs to 16 residues. Germline CDR1 MNHEY, CDR2 SMNVEV (reference sequence). With 2 bases removed from V and 4 bases from J, the gap between germline ends came to 15 bases. J is TRBJ1-5 and V is TRBV27; D is perhaps TRBD1 (5 bases). The origin of this receptor is a woman aged 70 to 79 with acute or convalescent COVID-19. Input material: peripheral blood. The CDR3 here is CASSLQGFLGNQPQHF. CDR3 in DNA: TGTGCCAGCAGTTTACAGGGTTTTCTAGGGAATCAGCCCCAGCATTTT.